This paragraph reports one TCR beta chain. This record comes from a study of blood T cell repertoires in COVID-19. Study at large: Researchers got acute and convalescent COVID-19 samples from the United States, Italy and Spain.

Authors' analysis steps: By means of reference gene primer amplification, nucleated cell counts were estimated. Sequencing used immunoSEQ multiplex PCR; TCRdb keeps in-frame clones, though not all of them. The V and J calls and the clone size are those of that table, but D and trimming were determined from the DNA. The table includes 35,000 to 55,000 clones, about 91% detected once. The V segment lost 6 bases and the J segment 4 bases; nucleotides outside the gene matches: 8. This CDR3 is 14 amino acids long. The germline CDR1 and CDR2 sequences are MNHEY and SMNVEV (reference sequence). Sequencing was performed on peripheral blood. The chain joins TRBV27 to TRBJ2-5, with 7 bases that match TRBD1. This receptor was taken from a human donor in a cohort sampled during active COVID-19. The chain's CDR3 is CASRPGQWRETQYF. The CDR3 DNA reads TGTGCCAGCAGGCCGGGACAGTGGAGAGAGACCCAGTACTTC.